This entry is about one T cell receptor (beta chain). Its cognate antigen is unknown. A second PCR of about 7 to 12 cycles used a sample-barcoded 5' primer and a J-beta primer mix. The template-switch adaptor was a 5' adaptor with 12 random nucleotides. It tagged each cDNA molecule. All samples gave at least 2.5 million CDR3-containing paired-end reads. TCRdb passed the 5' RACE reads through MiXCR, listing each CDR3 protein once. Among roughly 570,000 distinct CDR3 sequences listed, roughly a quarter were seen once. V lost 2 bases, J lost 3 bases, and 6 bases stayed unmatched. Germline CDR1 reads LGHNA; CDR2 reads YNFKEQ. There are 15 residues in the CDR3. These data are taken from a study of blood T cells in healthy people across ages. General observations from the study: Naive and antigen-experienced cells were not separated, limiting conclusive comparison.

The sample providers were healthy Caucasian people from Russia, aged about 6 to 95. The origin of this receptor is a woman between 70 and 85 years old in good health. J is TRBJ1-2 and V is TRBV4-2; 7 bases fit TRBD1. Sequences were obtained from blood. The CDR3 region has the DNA TGTGCCAGCAGCCAACAGTCTCAGGGGGACTATGGCTACACCTTC. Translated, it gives CASSQQSQGDYGYTF.